Included here is one TCR beta chain sequence, with context. Deletions cut 0 bases from V and 10 bases from J, with 12 bases between. The CDR3 has 14 amino acids. The germline V gene encodes CDR1 LGHDT and CDR2 YNNKEL (reference sequence). The authors' processing: Estimation of nucleated cell counts was performed using reference gene primer amplification. TCRdb's table, derived via immunoSEQ multiplex PCR, lists solely in-frame clones and lacks some. V and J calls and clone size are given by that table; D and trimming were obtained from the DNA. The sample yields about 200,000 clones, under 90% seen once. This record belongs to a study of blood T cell repertoires in COVID-19.

The specimen sequenced was peripheral blood. The chain links TRBV3-1 (or the pseudogene TRBV3-2) to TRBJ2-2; the D gene is possibly TRBD1 (6 bases). This TCR was sampled from a man between 35 and 55 years old with acute or convalescent COVID-19. CDR3 DNA sequence: TGTGCCAGCAGCCAAGATGGTGGGGGCGTGGAGCTGTTTTTT. Protein sequence: CASSQDGGGVELFF.